A single sample is the source of the 18 T cell receptor beta chains below, sequenced in a study of metastatic and nonmetastatic thyroid tumors. TCRdb re-analyzed the PCR reads through MiXCR. The sample records about 23,000 clones, roughly 22% being singletons. Every patient underwent thyroid surgery untreated. The sample was blood. These receptors originate from a female donor with papillary thyroid cancer or a benign thyroid nodule (not recorded which). Some clones in this sample may be carry-over from other donors' samples.

This clone was seen many times. The J gene is TRBJ1-2, the V gene TRBV5-6; D is ambiguous. The CDR3 loop spans 11 amino acids. V shed 0 bases and J shed 13 bases, with 10 bases lying between them. The V gene's germline CDR1 is SGHDT and CDR2 YYEEEE. The CDR3 is CASSLGGAGTF. The CDR3 DNA is TGTGCCAGCAGCTTGGGCGGTGCTGGCACCTTC.

This clone was seen repeatedly, ten times or more. The junction does not match germline at one end; this may be a read error. The same CDR3 also results from other DNA sequences found in this sample. CDR3 sequence (DNA): TGCGCCAGCAGTGGGACGGATTATGGTTACACCTTC. This encodes CASSGTDYGYTF. The chain joins TRBV28 to TRBJ1-2; a weak D match, TRBD1 (5 bases). The germline gives CDR1 MDHEN, CDR2 SYDVKM. The CDR3 totals 12 residues.

This clone was observed at least ten times. This chain links TRBV9 with TRBJ2-1, with 9 bases aligning to TRBD2. The CDR3 has 16 residues. In germline, CDR1 is SGDLS, CDR2 YYNGEE. V shed 3 bases and J 4 bases; nucleotides not matched to a gene: 8. The CDR3 sequence: CASSAALSGGYNEQFF. The CDR3 bases are TGTGCCAGCAGCGCCGCCCTTAGCGGGGGTTACAATGAGCAGTTCTTC.

This clone has only a few counts. Other DNA sequences in the sample encode the same CDR3. The genes are TRBV6-4 and TRBJ2-1, with a possible D match to TRBD1 (6 bases). The CDR3 is 15 amino acids. V lost 3 bases and J 5 bases, leaving 14 bases between the germline ends. In germline, CDR1 is MRHNA, CDR2 SNTAGT. Here the CDR3 reads CASSEGAGPHNEQFF. CDR3 DNA sequence: TGTGCCAGCAGTGAGGGGGCGGGCCCACACAATGAGCAGTTCTTC.

As concerns this clone: The junction differs from germline at one of its ends, possibly a read error. This sequence joins TRBV6-2 or TRBV6-3 and TRBJ2-7; unclear D gene. CDR3 length: 13 amino acids. Germline V gives CDR1 MNHEY, CDR2 SVGEGT. The chain's CDR3 is CASIKDNHYGQYF. CDR3 nucleotides: TGTGCCAGCATTAAGGATAACCACTACGGGCAGTACTTC.

J is TRBJ1-4 and V is TRBV7-9, with D possibly TRBD1 on 5 matching bases. This CDR3 spans 14 amino acids. The V gene's germline CDR1 is SEHNR and CDR2 FQNEAQ (reference sequence). V was pared by 5 bases and J by 2 bases, with 9 bases between. This chain's CDR3 is CASSIWGTNEKLFF. CDR3 in DNA: TGTGCCAGCAGCATTTGGGGGACTAATGAAAAACTGTTTTTT. Full variable domain (rest looked up from reference TRBV7-9 and TRBJ1-4): DTGVSQNPRHKITKRGQNVTFRCDPISEHNRLYWYRQTLGQGPEFLTYFQNEAQLEKSRLLSDRFSAERPKGSFSTLEIQRTEQGDSAMYLCASSIWGTNEKLFFGSGTQLSVL.

Worth noting for this clone: At one of its ends the junction is not consistent with the germline gene, which may arise from a read error. This chain links TRBV7-8 with TRBJ2-7; D gene ambiguous. The CDR3 consists of 16 residues. CDR1 is SGHVS and CDR2 is FQNEAQ in the germline V gene. CDR3 in DNA: TGTGCCAGCAGCTCCGTAAGCGCGAGTGCTATCTACGAGCATTACTTC. Its translation is CASSSVSASAIYEHYF.

The V call is TRBV12-3 or TRBV12-4, the J call TRBJ1-2, with TRBD1 matching over 11 bases. V lost 2 bases and J lost 6; bases outside the gene matches: 5. CDR3 length: 15 residues. The CDR3 spells CASSLPGQGGDGYTF. The CDR3 coding sequence is TGTGCCAGCAGTTTACCGGGACAGGGGGGAGATGGCTACACCTTC.

This clone was picked up many times. The chain employs TRBV20-1 and TRBJ2-7; TRBD1 is a possible D gene (5 bases). The CDR3 is 14 amino acids. Germline CDR1 reads DFQATT; CDR2 reads SNEGSKA (reference sequence). V lost 8 bases, J lost 5 bases, and 22 bases lay in between. CDR3 sequence: CSTFLGPSTDEQYF. The CDR3 bases are TGCAGTACCTTCTTGGGGCCCTCCACGGACGAGCAGTACTTC.

The V call is TRBV11-2, the J call TRBJ2-7, with 7 bases that match TRBD2. The germline V gene has CDR1 SGHAT and CDR2 FQNNGV. Unmatched junction bases numbered 4, after V lost 2 bases and J lost 9 bases. The CDR3 is 12 amino acids. In DNA, the CDR3 is TGTGCCAGCAGCTTAATGTGGGAGGGGCAGTACTTC. Its protein is CASSLMWEGQYF.

This clone has at least ten counts. J is TRBJ2-7 and V is TRBV7-2, with D perhaps matching TRBD1 or TRBD2 (6 bases each). The CDR3 loop spans 15 amino acids. Germline CDR1 and CDR2: SGHTA and FQGNSA. Deletions cut 2 bases from V and 10 bases from J, with 21 bases between. CDR3 nucleotide sequence: TGTGCCAGCAGCTTATATCCGACTGGGGGCGGGATCCAGTACTTC. Protein: CASSLYPTGGGIQYF.

V and J are TRBV20-1 and TRBJ2-7; 12 bases are shared with TRBD2. The ends lost 3 bases at V and 5 bases at J; junction bases unmatched: 5. Germline V gene data show CDR1 as DFQATT and CDR2 as SNEGSKA (reference sequence). This CDR3 is built from 14 residues. DNA of the CDR3: TGCAGTGCTAGCGGACTAGCGGGAATCAACGAGCAGTACTTC. This encodes CSASGLAGINEQYF.

This clone was observed a few times. A junction boundary mismatches the germline segment, possibly from a read error. This chain joins TRBV10-1 and TRBJ1-6, with D perhaps matching TRBD1 (5 bases). Per the germline V gene, CDR1 is WNHNN and CDR2 is SYGVQD (reference sequence). There are 14 residues in the CDR3. CDR3 in DNA: TGCGCAAGCAGTGAGAGACGGGGGTTGTCACCCCTCCACTTT. Translating it yields CASSERRGLSPLHF.

Details on this clone: Germline and junction disagree at one end, which may indicate a read error. The chain's CDR3 is CASSSTADVEQYF. The DNA of the CDR3 is TGTGCCAGTAGCTCGACAGCGGATGTCGAGCAGTACTTC. This rearrangement joins TRBV7-9 to TRBJ2-7; D might be TRBD1 or TRBD2, each matching 5 bases. The CDR3 is made up of 13 amino acids. The germline V gene has CDR1 SEHNR and CDR2 FQNEAQ (reference sequence).

This clone was counted ten times or more. J is TRBJ2-5 and V is TRBV20-1; D uncertain. Trimming stripped 7 bases from V and 3 bases from J, with 12 bases between. Germline values: CDR1 DFQATT, CDR2 SNEGSKA (reference sequence). CDR3 length: 12 amino acids. The CDR3 DNA is TGCAGTGTACTTTCTGGGAAAGAGACCCAGTACTTC. It is translated as CSVLSGKETQYF.

This clone was seen many times. The chain employs TRBV20-1 and TRBJ2-1; 8 bases are shared with TRBD2. The CDR3 covers 16 residues. Trimming removed 3 bases from V and 2 bases from J; junction bases left unmatched: 9. Germline loops: CDR1 DFQATT, CDR2 SNEGSKA (reference sequence). Here the CDR3 reads CSARVLSGSPYNEQFF. The DNA of the CDR3 is TGCAGTGCTAGGGTCCTAAGCGGGAGCCCCTACAATGAGCAGTTCTTC.

Notes on this clone: The junction shows a germline mismatch at one end, possibly a read error. The chain uses TRBV3-1 and TRBJ2-7; perhaps TRBD1 as D (5 bases). Germline V gene lookup returns CDR1 LGHDT and CDR2 YNNKEL (reference sequence). The CDR3 has 17 amino acids. The CDR3, as DNA: TGTGCCATCAGCCAAGGGGCCGTGCAGGGTCCCTCCTACGAGCAGTACTTC. Its translation: CAISQGAVQGPSYEQYF.

This clone was found a few times. The junction does not match germline at one end; this may be a read error. The chain carries TRBV15 and TRBJ2-5, with 7 bases identical to TRBD2. Germline CDR1 reads LNHNV; CDR2 reads YYDKDF (reference sequence). The CDR3 runs to 14 residues. The CDR3 bases are TGCGCCACCATCAGCGAAGGACTAGAAGAGACCCAGTACTTC. This translates into CATISEGLEETQYF.